The source of this TCR beta chain is a study of blood T cells in healthy people across ages. Turning to this clonotype: The antigen remains undetermined.

The V end was cut by 1 base, the J end by 0 bases, with 7 bases between. The CDR3 length is 15 residues. Germline lookup yields CDR1 SNHLY and CDR2 FYNNEI. Isolation per sample recovered at least 6 million PBMCs. Study findings and constraints: More naive CD4+ cells and higher diversity were found in long-lived than in aged donors.

A second about 6 to 12 cycle PCR used barcoded and J-beta primers. TCRdb re-called the 5' RACE reads through MiXCR, storing one row per CDR3 protein. The top ten hold roughly 10% of the sample, which has about 930,000 distinct CDR3 sequences, 25% to 35% seen once. This same sample was also taken into another study, of T cells of mothers and their children. From that report: Each child contributed around 3 million TCR beta CDR3 reads, while each mother contributed over 8 million.

The receptor was isolated from a middle-aged woman in good health. The V and J genes are TRBV2 and TRBJ2-1, with D unclear. Sequencing was done on a sample of blood. Here the CDR3 DNA reads TGTGCCAGCAGTGAAGGGATCAGCTCCTACAATGAGCAGTTCTTC. Its protein product is CASSEGISSYNEQFF. Looking up the rest from reference TRBV2 and TRBJ2-1 gives the full variable domain: EPEVTQTPSHQVTQMGQEVILRCVPISNHLYFYWYRQILGQKVEFLVSFYNNEISEKSEIFDDQFSVERPDGSNFTLKIRSTKLEDSAMYFCASSEGISSYNEQFFGPGTRLTVL.